The clone carrying this T cell receptor (beta chain) has more than one count but fewer than ten. Its cognate antigen is unknown. Trimming shortened V by 4 bases and J by 7 bases, and 9 bases separated the two germline ends. CDR3 length: 12 amino acids. Germline CDR1 reads SGHRS; CDR2 reads YFSETQ. The sample originates from a study of response to subunit inactivated influenza vaccine. General study points: T cells newly recruited by each seasonal influenza vaccination are few, the authors suggested.

TCRdb re-called the RT-PCR reads through MiXCR, storing one row per CDR3 protein. The table has about 570,000 distinct CDR3 sequences, approximately 10% seen once. The sample was also reused in another study, on T cells expressing NK-cell markers. This second study notes: Production of TCR beta cDNA relied on 5'RACE template switching with UMIs. Sorted CD3+CD56+NKG2C+, CD3+CD56+NKG2C- and CD3+CD56-NKG2C+ T cells supplied TCR beta repertoires. Among the eight sequenced donors, seven tested HCMV-seropositive and one tested seronegative. An anti-gamma-delta TCR antibody was added in several experiments. It restricted sorting to alpha-beta TCR-expressing T cells.

The clonotype was recovered from a man in his fifties who received an inactivated influenza vaccine. The chain is built from TRBV5-1 and TRBJ2-1; TRBD1 is a possible D gene (5 bases). Sequenced here: PBMCs from blood, sampled on the day of vaccination. CDR3 loop: CASSVRDNEQFF. Here the CDR3 DNA reads TGCGCCAGCAGCGTCAGGGATAATGAGCAGTTCTTC.